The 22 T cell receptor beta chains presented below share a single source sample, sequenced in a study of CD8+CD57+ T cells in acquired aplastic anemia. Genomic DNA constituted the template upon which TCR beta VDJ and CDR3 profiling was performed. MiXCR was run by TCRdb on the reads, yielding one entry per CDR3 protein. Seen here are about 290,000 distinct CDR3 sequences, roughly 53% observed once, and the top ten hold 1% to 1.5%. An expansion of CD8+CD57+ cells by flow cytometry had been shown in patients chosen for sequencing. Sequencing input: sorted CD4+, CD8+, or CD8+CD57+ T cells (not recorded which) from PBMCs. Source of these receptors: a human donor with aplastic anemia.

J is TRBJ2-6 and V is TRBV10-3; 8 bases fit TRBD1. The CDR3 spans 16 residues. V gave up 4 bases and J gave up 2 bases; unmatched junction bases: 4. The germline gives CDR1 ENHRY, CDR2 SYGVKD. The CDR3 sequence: CAISAQGAPGANVLTF. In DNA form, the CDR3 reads TGTGCCATCAGTGCTCAGGGGGCTCCTGGGGCCAACGTCCTGACTTTC.

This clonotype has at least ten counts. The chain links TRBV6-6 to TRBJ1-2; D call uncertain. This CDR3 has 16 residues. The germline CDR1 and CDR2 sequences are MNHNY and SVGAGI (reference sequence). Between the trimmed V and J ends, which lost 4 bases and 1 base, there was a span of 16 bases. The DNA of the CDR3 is TGTGCCAGCAGTTGGCAGGCGGAAAGGGTTAACTATGGCTACACCTTC. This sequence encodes CASSWQAERVNYGYTF.

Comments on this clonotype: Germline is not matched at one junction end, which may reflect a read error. The CDR3: CSASGGAGQGTQYF. Written as DNA, the CDR3 is TGCAGTGCTAGTGGGGGGGCCGGGCAAGGGACCCAGTACTTC. The chain carries TRBV20-1 and TRBJ2-5; D perhaps matches TRBD2 (7 bases). In germline, CDR1 is DFQATT, CDR2 SNEGSKA (reference sequence). This CDR3 is 14 amino acids long.

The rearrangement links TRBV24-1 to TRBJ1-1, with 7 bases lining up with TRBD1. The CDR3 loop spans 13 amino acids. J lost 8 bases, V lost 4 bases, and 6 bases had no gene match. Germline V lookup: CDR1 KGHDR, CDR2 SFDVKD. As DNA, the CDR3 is TGTGCCACCAGTGAGACAGGGAGCACGGAAGCTTTCTTT. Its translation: CATSETGSTEAFF.

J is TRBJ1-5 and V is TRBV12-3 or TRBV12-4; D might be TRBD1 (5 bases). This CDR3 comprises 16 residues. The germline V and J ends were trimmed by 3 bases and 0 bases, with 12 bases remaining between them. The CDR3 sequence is CASSFTGTDSNQPQHF. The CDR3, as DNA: TGTGCCAGCAGTTTTACCGGGACGGATAGCAATCAGCCCCAGCATTTT.

In DNA form, the CDR3 reads TGCAGTGCTAGAGATACCTTTGATCTCCCGTCCTACGAGCAGTACTTC. Translating gives CSARDTFDLPSYEQYF. The rearrangement joins TRBV20-1 to TRBJ2-7; D gene unclear. CDR1 is DFQATT, CDR2 SNEGSKA, per germline (reference sequence). Trimming cost V 0 bases and J 1 base, with 16 bases left between them. This CDR3 has 16 amino acids.

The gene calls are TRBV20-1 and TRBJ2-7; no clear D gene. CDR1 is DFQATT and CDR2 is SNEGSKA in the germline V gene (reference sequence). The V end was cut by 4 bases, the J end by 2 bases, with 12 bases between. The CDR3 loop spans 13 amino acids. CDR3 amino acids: CSANYGSTYEQYF. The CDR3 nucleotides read TGCAGTGCTAATTATGGCTCCACCTACGAGCAGTACTTC.

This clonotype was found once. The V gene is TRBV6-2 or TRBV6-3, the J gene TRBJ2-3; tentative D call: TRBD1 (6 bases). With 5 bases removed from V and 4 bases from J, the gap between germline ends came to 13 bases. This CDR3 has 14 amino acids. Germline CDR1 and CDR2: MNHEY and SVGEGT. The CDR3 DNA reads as TGTGCCAGCAGTGGGGGCAGAGAGGCAGATACGCAGTATTTT. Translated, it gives CASSGGREADTQYF.

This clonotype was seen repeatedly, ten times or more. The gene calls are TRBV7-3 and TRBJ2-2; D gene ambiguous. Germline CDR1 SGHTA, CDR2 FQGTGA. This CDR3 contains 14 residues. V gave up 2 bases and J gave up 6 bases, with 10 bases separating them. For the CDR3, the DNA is TGTGCCAGCAGCTTAGGTTACACCCCCGGGGAGCTGTTTTTT. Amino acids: CASSLGYTPGELFF.

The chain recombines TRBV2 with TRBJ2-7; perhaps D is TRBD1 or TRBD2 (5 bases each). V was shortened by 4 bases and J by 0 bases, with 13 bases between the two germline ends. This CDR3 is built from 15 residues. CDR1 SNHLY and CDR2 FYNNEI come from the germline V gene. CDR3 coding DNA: TGTGCCAGCAGTGTCGGGGACCGTAGCTCCTACGAGCAGTACTTC. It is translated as CASSVGDRSSYEQYF.

This CDR3 is CASTSGRSYEQYF. Here the CDR3 DNA reads TGTGCCAGCACTAGCGGGAGGTCTTACGAGCAGTACTTC. The V and J genes are TRBV6-5 and TRBJ2-7; TRBD2 aligns across 11 bases. In germline, CDR1 is MNHEY, CDR2 SVGAGI. This CDR3 region has 13 residues. V shed 7 bases, J shed 4 bases, and the junction held 3 bases outside the gene matches.

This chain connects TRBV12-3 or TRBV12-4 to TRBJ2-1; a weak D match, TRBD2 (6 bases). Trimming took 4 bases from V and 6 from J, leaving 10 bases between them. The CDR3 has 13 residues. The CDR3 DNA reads TGTGCCAGCAGTTCCCTCGGGGGCAATGAGCAGTTCTTC. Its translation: CASSSLGGNEQFF.

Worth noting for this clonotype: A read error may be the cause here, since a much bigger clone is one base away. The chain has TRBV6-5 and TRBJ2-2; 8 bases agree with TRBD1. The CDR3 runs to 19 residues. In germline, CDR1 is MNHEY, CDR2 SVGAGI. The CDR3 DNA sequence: TGTGCCAGCAGATACTCGCTTGTTCAGGGGGCCTCGAACACCGGGGAGCTGTTTTTT. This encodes CASRYSLVQGASNTGELFF.

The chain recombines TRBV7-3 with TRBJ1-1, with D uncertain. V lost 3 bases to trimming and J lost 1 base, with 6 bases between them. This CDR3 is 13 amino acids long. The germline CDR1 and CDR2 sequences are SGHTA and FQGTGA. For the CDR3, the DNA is TGTGCCAGCAGCTTTAATCAGAACACTGAAGCTTTCTTT. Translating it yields CASSFNQNTEAFF. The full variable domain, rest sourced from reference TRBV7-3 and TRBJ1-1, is GAGVSQTPSNKVTEKGKYVELRCDPISGHTALYWYRQSLGQGPEFLIYFQGTGAADDSGLPNDRFFAVRPEGSVSTLKIQRTERGDSAVYLCASSFNQNTEAFFGQGTRLTVV.

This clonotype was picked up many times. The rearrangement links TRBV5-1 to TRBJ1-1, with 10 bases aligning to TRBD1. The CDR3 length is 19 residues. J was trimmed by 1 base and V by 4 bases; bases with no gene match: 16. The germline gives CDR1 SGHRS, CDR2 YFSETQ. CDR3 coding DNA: TGCGCCAGCAGCCCGGGAGCGGCGACAGGGGGCTTGGGGAACACTGAAGCTTTCTTT. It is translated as CASSPGAATGGLGNTEAFF.

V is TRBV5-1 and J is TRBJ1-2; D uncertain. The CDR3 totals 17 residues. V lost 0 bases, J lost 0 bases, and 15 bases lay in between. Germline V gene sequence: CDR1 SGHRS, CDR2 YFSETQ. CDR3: CASSLEGLGGTNYGYTF. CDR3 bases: TGCGCCAGCAGCTTGGAGGGCCTCGGAGGTACTAACTATGGCTACACCTTC.

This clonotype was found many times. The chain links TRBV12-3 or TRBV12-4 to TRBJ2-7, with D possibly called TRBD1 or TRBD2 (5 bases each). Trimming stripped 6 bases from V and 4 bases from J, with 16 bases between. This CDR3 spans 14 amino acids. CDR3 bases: TGTGCCAGCAGCGCGACGGGGACCGATTACGAGCAGTACTTC. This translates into CASSATGTDYEQYF.

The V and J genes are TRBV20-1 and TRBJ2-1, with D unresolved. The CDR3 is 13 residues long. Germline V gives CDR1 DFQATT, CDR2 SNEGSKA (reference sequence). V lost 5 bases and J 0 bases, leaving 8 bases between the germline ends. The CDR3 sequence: CSAFQSSYNEQFF. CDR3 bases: TGCAGTGCTTTTCAGAGCTCCTACAATGAGCAGTTCTTC.

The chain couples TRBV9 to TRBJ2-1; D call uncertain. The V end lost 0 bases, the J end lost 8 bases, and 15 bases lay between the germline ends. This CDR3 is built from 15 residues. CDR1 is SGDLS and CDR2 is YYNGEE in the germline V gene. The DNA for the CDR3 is TGTGCCAGCAGCGTAGGGGTTCTCAGGATGGATGAGCAGTTCTTC. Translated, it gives CASSVGVLRMDEQFF.

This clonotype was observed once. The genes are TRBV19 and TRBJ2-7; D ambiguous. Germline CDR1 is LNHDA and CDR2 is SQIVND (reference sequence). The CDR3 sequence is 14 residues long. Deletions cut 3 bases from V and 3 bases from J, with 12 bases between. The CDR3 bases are TGTGCCAGTAGTATGTCGGATATCCTCTACGAGCAGTACTTC. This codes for CASSMSDILYEQYF.

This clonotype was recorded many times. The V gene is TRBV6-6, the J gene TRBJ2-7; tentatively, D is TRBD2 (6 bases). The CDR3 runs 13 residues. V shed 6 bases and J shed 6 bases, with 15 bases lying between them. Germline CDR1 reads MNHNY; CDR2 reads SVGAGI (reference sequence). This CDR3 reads CASRSRPGGEQYF. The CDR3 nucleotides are TGTGCCAGCAGATCTCGACCCGGGGGCGAGCAGTACTTC.

CDR3 DNA: TGTGCCAGTAGTATTTTACTAGCGGGAGCCGACGAGCAGTACTTC. Its translation is CASSILLAGADEQYF. The chain employs TRBV19 and TRBJ2-7; 11 bases map to TRBD2. This CDR3 region has 15 residues. From germline, CDR1 is LNHDA and CDR2 SQIVND (reference sequence). With 3 bases clipped from V and 5 bases from J, the junction kept 6 bases outside the gene matches. Together with reference TRBV19 and TRBJ2-7, the CDR3 gives the full variable domain: DGGITQSPKYLFRKEGQNVTLSCEQNLNHDAMYWYRQDPGQGLRLIYYSQIVNDFQKGDIAEGYSVSREKKESFPLTVTSAQKNPTAFYLCASSILLAGADEQYFGPGTRLTVT.